Listed below are T cell receptor beta chains from one sample, sequenced in a study of PD-L1 blockade in urothelial cancer. This table comes from immunoSEQ multiplex PCR, and its TCRdb copy is limited to in-frame clones, with some not included. The table has around 100,000 clones, 70% to 90% seen once. Material: PBMCs, obtained around atezolizumab (anti-PD-L1) treatment. These receptors all come from a man aged 50 to 60 with urothelial cancer. CDR3s leave out the opening cysteine and the closing phenylalanine or tryptophan.

j_call v_call cdr3_aa
TRBJ2-1 TRBV9 ASSVPSGREYNEQF
TRBJ2-2 TRBV10-3 AISDWGLVKRAGELF
TRBJ1-1 TRBV25-1 ASSVGTGTAF
TRBJ1-1 TRBV28 ASGGMNTEAF
TRBJ2-1 TRBV29-1 SAGAQGGGEQF
TRBJ2-7 TRBV5-1 ASQRGGQIGEQY
TRBJ1-2 TRBV19 ASSIVGTRDGYT
TRBJ2-5 TRBV11-3 ASSRTSGRAYQETQY
TRBJ2-3 TRBV29-1 SVIAELTDTQY
TRBJ2-7 TRBV12-1 ASSNTNLLAGIDEQY
TRBJ2-7 TRBV19 ASSIQGIAGEQY
TRBJ2-1 TRBV7-2 ASSLMEGHYNEQF
TRBJ2-1 TRBV11-2 ASSLGSPGGNEQF
TRBJ2-1 TRBV9 ASSVVELAGGNEQF
TRBJ1-2 TRBV7-2 ASSLDRNVDFS
TRBJ1-1 TRBV18 ASSLNKNTEAF
TRBJ2-7 TRBV1 TSSLGLAGVGEQY
TRBJ1-1 TRBV7-3 ASSQRASGQGSSEAF
TRBJ2-5 TRBV10-3 AISESQGAGETQY
TRBJ2-6 TRBV29-1 SVAPQGPQNSGANVLT
TRBJ2-5 TRBV19 ASSTSGRAGTQY
TRBJ2-1 TRBV6-5 ASSYSEGLPDF
TRBJ1-1 TRBV15 ATSIGQRGTEAF
TRBJ2-7 TRBV11-1 ASSLAGGPTYEQY
TRBJ1-4 TRBV29-1 SVSQGAGTLF
TRBJ2-1 TRBV28 ASRKAGVSNEQF
TRBJ2-3 TRBV5-1 ASSGGLTSTDTQY
TRBJ2-5 TRBV2 ASREQGLPQETQY
TRBJ2-1 TRBV4-1 ASSQGPGLAVVQQF
TRBJ1-1 TRBV28 ASSLSGVGKVTEAF
TRBJ1-1 TRBV7-8 ASSLAGRGEAF
TRBJ2-3 TRBV30 AWRDRRFGDTQY
TRBJ2-3 TRBV19 ASSIGTAPTDTQY
TRBJ2-5 TRBV5-5 ASSLYRVSVSETQY
TRBJ1-1 TRBV29-1 SVEGEFLPNTEAF
TRBJ2-2 TRBV11-2 ASSLGLYTGELF
TRBJ2-2 TRBV28 ASKGMGLAANTGELF
TRBJ1-5 TRBV6-6 ASRRQGSNQPQH
TRBJ2-7 TRBV6-5 ASSYLGAGDYEQY
TRBJ2-5 TRBV5-4 ASSPSSGRARETQY
TRBJ2-2 TRBV28 ASSLWAATGELF